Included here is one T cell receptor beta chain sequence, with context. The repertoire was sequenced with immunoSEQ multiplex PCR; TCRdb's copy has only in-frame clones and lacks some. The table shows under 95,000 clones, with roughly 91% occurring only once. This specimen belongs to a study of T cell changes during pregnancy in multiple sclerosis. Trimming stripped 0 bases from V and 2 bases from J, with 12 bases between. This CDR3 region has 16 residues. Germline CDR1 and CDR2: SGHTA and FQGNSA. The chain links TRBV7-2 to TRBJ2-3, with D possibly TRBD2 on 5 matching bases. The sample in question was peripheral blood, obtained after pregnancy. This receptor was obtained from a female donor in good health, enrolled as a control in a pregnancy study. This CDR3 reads CASSLAPSTFTDTQYF. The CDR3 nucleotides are TGTGCCAGCAGCTTAGCCCCTAGCACCTTCACAGATACGCAGTATTTT.